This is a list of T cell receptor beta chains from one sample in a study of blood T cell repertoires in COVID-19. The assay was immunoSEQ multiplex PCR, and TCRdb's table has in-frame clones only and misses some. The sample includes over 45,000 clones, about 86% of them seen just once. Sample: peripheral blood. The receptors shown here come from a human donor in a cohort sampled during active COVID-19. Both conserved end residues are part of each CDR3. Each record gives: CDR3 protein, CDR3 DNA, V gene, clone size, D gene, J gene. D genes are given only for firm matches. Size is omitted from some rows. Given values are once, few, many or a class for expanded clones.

CDR3 protein: CASSQGTLIGYTF
CDR3 DNA: TGTGCCAGCAGCCAAGGGACACTGATTGGCTACACCTTC
V gene: TRBV14
clone size: -
D gene: -
J gene: TRBJ1-2

CDR3 protein: CASSPPRLLAGGNEQYF
CDR3 DNA: TGTGCCAGCAGCCCCCCAAGGCTGCTAGCGGGGGGGAACGAGCAGTACTTC
V gene: TRBV28
clone size: -
D gene: TRBD2
J gene: TRBJ2-7

CDR3 protein: CASSDRQYQETQYF
CDR3 DNA: TGTGCCAGCAGTGATAGACAGTACCAAGAGACCCAGTACTTC
V gene: TRBV6-1
clone size: -
D gene: -
J gene: TRBJ2-5

CDR3 protein: CASSQLQGRWGGELFF
CDR3 DNA: TGTGCCAGCAGCCAACTTCAGGGGAGATGGGGCGGGGAGCTGTTTTTT
V gene: TRBV3-1/TRBV3-2
clone size: -
D gene: -
J gene: TRBJ2-2

CDR3 protein: CASSLQDQPQHF
CDR3 DNA: TGTGCCAGCAGTTTGCAGGATCAGCCCCAGCATTTT
V gene: TRBV6-6
clone size: -
D gene: -
J gene: TRBJ1-5

CDR3 protein: CASSLSSPDTQYF
CDR3 DNA: TGTGCCAGCTCACTATCTAGCCCAGATACGCAGTATTTT
V gene: TRBV18
clone size: -
D gene: -
J gene: TRBJ2-3

CDR3 protein: CATSRSGGTINIQYF
CDR3 DNA: TGTGCCACCAGCAGATCCGGGGGGACGATAAACATTCAGTACTTC
V gene: TRBV15
clone size: -
D gene: TRBD2
J gene: TRBJ2-4

CDR3 protein: CASSVDAGSHYEQYF
CDR3 DNA: TGTGCCAGCAGCGTAGATGCAGGATCCCACTACGAGCAGTACTTC
V gene: TRBV9
clone size: once
D gene: -
J gene: TRBJ2-7

CDR3 protein: CSASFVSGYF
CDR3 DNA: TGCAGTGCTAGTTTTGTGTCAGGGTACTTC
V gene: TRBV20-1
clone size: -
D gene: -
J gene: TRBJ2-7

CDR3 protein: CASSLGTSGAQETQYF
CDR3 DNA: TGTGCCAGCAGCCTTGGGACTAGCGGGGCCCAGGAGACCCAGTACTTC
V gene: TRBV7-3
clone size: -
D gene: TRBD2
J gene: TRBJ2-5

CDR3 protein: CARQALRTDTQYF
CDR3 DNA: TGTGCTCGACAGGCCCTCCGCACAGATACGCAGTATTTT
V gene: TRBV30
clone size: -
D gene: -
J gene: TRBJ2-3

CDR3 protein: CASRGIQGVYEQYF
CDR3 DNA: TGTGCCAGCAGAGGAATACAGGGGGTCTACGAGCAGTACTTC
V gene: TRBV27
clone size: few
D gene: TRBD1
J gene: TRBJ2-7

CDR3 protein: CASSPSGGAGETQYF
CDR3 DNA: TGTGCCAGCAGCCCGAGCGGGGGGGCCGGAGAGACCCAGTACTTC
V gene: TRBV7-3
clone size: -
D gene: TRBD2
J gene: TRBJ2-5

CDR3 protein: CASSFGGRTGSNTDTQYF
CDR3 DNA: TGCGCCAGCAGCTTCGGCGGCCGGACAGGTTCTAACACAGATACGCAGTATTTT
V gene: TRBV5-1
clone size: -
D gene: TRBD1
J gene: TRBJ2-3

CDR3 protein: CASSQAYRGRQYF
CDR3 DNA: TGTGCCAGCAGCCAAGCGTACAGGGGCCGCCAGTATTTT
V gene: TRBV3-1/TRBV3-2
clone size: -
D gene: TRBD1
J gene: TRBJ2-3

CDR3 protein: CAVQGQGNSPLHF
CDR3 DNA: TGTGCCGTACAGGGACAGGGTAATTCACCCCTCCACTTT
V gene: TRBV10-3
clone size: few
D gene: TRBD1
J gene: TRBJ1-6

CDR3 protein: CASGQGASEKLFF
CDR3 DNA: TGTGCCAGCGGACAGGGGGCGAGTGAAAAACTGTTTTTT
V gene: TRBV7-9
clone size: -
D gene: TRBD1
J gene: TRBJ1-4

CDR3 protein: CASSAGGPLTQYF
CDR3 DNA: TGTGCCAGCAGCGCCGGGGGGCCCCTCACGCAGTATTTT
V gene: TRBV5-6
clone size: few
D gene: -
J gene: TRBJ2-3

CDR3 protein: CASVSGGSTDTQYF
CDR3 DNA: TGTGCCAGCGTGAGCGGGGGTAGCACAGATACGCAGTATTTT
V gene: TRBV2
clone size: -
D gene: TRBD2
J gene: TRBJ2-3

CDR3 protein: CASSGGGQGAGANVLTF
CDR3 DNA: TGTGCCAGCAGCGGTGGCGGACAGGGGGCGGGGGCCAACGTCCTGACTTTC
V gene: TRBV5-4
clone size: once
D gene: TRBD1
J gene: TRBJ2-6

CDR3 protein: CASSETGRDTDTQYF
CDR3 DNA: TGTGCCAGCAGTGAGACAGGGCGGGACACAGATACGCAGTATTTT
V gene: TRBV2
clone size: -
D gene: -
J gene: TRBJ2-3

CDR3 protein: CASSTTGGMNTEAFF
CDR3 DNA: TGTGCCAGTAGTACAACAGGGGGCATGAACACTGAAGCTTTCTTT
V gene: TRBV19
clone size: few
D gene: TRBD1
J gene: TRBJ1-1

CDR3 protein: CASSTSLPGADEKLFF
CDR3 DNA: TGTGCCAGCAGCACCAGCCTCCCAGGGGCGGATGAAAAACTGTTTTTT
V gene: TRBV21-1
clone size: -
D gene: -
J gene: TRBJ1-4

CDR3 protein: CASSESGRASGFTDTQYF
CDR3 DNA: TGCGCCAGCAGTGAGTCTGGACGGGCTAGCGGCTTCACAGATACGCAGTATTTT
V gene: TRBV10-2
clone size: -
D gene: TRBD2
J gene: TRBJ2-3

CDR3 protein: CASSMQYSNQPQHF
CDR3 DNA: TGTGCCAGCAGTATGCAGTATAGCAATCAGCCCCAGCATTTT
V gene: TRBV27
clone size: once
D gene: -
J gene: TRBJ1-5

CDR3 protein: CASSLLGETQYF
CDR3 DNA: TGTGCCAGCAGCTTACTAGGAGAGACCCAGTACTTC
V gene: TRBV7-2
clone size: -
D gene: -
J gene: TRBJ2-5

CDR3 protein: CASSSTGQNNSPLHF
CDR3 DNA: TGTGCCAGCAGCTCTACAGGGCAGAATAATTCACCCCTCCACTTT
V gene: TRBV9
clone size: -
D gene: -
J gene: TRBJ1-6

CDR3 protein: CASSLGQGSSNYGYTF
CDR3 DNA: TGTGCCAGCAGCTTAGGACAGGGAAGTTCGAACTATGGCTACACCTTC
V gene: TRBV7-8
clone size: -
D gene: TRBD1
J gene: TRBJ1-2

CDR3 protein: CASSHLRGVLSGTEAFF
CDR3 DNA: TGTGCCAGCAGCCATCTTCGGGGGGTGTTGTCGGGCACTGAAGCTTTCTTT
V gene: TRBV27
clone size: -
D gene: -
J gene: TRBJ1-1

CDR3 protein: CASSTRTGGLDTQYF
CDR3 DNA: TGTGCCAGCAGCACCCGGACAGGGGGCCTGGATACGCAGTATTTT
V gene: TRBV9
clone size: -
D gene: TRBD1
J gene: TRBJ2-3

CDR3 protein: CASSLGRLAGENTDTQYF
CDR3 DNA: TGTGCCAGCAGCTTAGGAAGACTAGCGGGGGAAAACACAGATACGCAGTATTTT
V gene: TRBV13
clone size: -
D gene: TRBD2
J gene: TRBJ2-3

CDR3 protein: CASSPSDTYNEQFF
CDR3 DNA: TGTGCCAGTAGTCCTTCCGACACCTACAATGAGCAGTTCTTC
V gene: TRBV19
clone size: -
D gene: -
J gene: TRBJ2-1

CDR3 protein: CASSYVRTGGGYGYTF
CDR3 DNA: TGTGCCAGCAGTTACGTCAGGACAGGGGGAGGGTATGGCTACACCTTC
V gene: TRBV6-5
clone size: -
D gene: TRBD1
J gene: TRBJ1-2

CDR3 protein: CASSGTGSQPQHF
CDR3 DNA: TGTGCCAGCAGTGGGACGGGGTCTCAGCCCCAGCATTTT
V gene: TRBV2
clone size: -
D gene: -
J gene: TRBJ1-5

CDR3 protein: CASRQGITGELFF
CDR3 DNA: TGTGCCAGTAGACAGGGTATCACCGGGGAGCTGTTTTTT
V gene: TRBV19
clone size: -
D gene: -
J gene: TRBJ2-2

CDR3 protein: CASSLPQGTQIGYGYTF
CDR3 DNA: TGTGCCAGCAGTCTACCACAGGGTACCCAGATAGGATATGGCTACACCTTC
V gene: TRBV28
clone size: -
D gene: -
J gene: TRBJ1-2

CDR3 protein: CASSFSLAGGRDTQYF
CDR3 DNA: TGTGCCAGCAGTTTCTCCTTAGCGGGGGGGCGGGATACGCAGTATTTT
V gene: TRBV27
clone size: -
D gene: TRBD2
J gene: TRBJ2-3

CDR3 protein: CAIRGGNKETQYF
CDR3 DNA: TGTGCCATCCGAGGGGGCAATAAAGAGACCCAGTACTTC
V gene: TRBV6-5
clone size: -
D gene: TRBD1
J gene: TRBJ2-5

CDR3 protein: CASSVQGYTEAFF
CDR3 DNA: TGTGCCAGCAGTGTCCAGGGTTACACTGAAGCTTTCTTT
V gene: TRBV25-1
clone size: -
D gene: -
J gene: TRBJ1-1

CDR3 protein: CASSPPRRASGTSTDTQYF
CDR3 DNA: TGTGCCAGCAGCCCGCCGCGGAGGGCTAGCGGGACTAGCACAGATACGCAGTATTTT
V gene: TRBV7-8
clone size: -
D gene: TRBD2
J gene: TRBJ2-3

CDR3 protein: CASSLGPQTGQDYTF
CDR3 DNA: TGTGCCAGCAGCTTGGGGCCTCAGACAGGGCAAGACTACACCTTC
V gene: TRBV5-4
clone size: -
D gene: TRBD1
J gene: TRBJ1-2

CDR3 protein: CAFLGNTDTQYF
CDR3 DNA: TGTGCCTTTCTCGGGAACACAGATACGCAGTATTTT
V gene: TRBV6-5
clone size: -
D gene: -
J gene: TRBJ2-3